This T cell receptor (beta chain) was documented in a study of blood T cell repertoires in COVID-19. Study overall: Samples of COVID-19 (acute and convalescent) were obtained from the United States, Italy and Spain. PBMCs, B-cell-depleted T cells, or T cells provided the cDNA or gDNA that made up the material.

In the original analysis: Amplification of reference gene primers provided the estimated nucleated cell counts. TCRdb's table, derived via immunoSEQ multiplex PCR, lists solely in-frame clones and lacks some. The D gene and trimming were derived from the DNA, and the V and J assignments and clone size from that table. The profile covers 65,000 to 95,000 clones, with about 88% appearing a single time and more than 2.5% taken by the ten largest. CDR1 LGHDT and CDR2 YNNKEL come from the germline V gene (reference sequence). The CDR3 is 14 residues long. V lost 3 bases to trimming and J lost 2 bases; unmatched junction nucleotides: 2.

The chain carries TRBV3-1 (or the pseudogene TRBV3-2) and TRBJ2-7; 9 bases agree with TRBD1. This clonotype was sampled from a man between 70 and 80 years old with active or convalescent COVID-19. The material sequenced was peripheral blood. CDR3 DNA: TGTGCCAGCAGCCAGGGGACAGGGCCCTACGAGCAGTACTTC. It codes for CASSQGTGPYEQYF.